The rows below give T cell receptor beta chains drawn from one sample of a study of CD8+ T cells in alopecia areata. Only in-frame clones appear in the TCRdb table, and some are missing; sequencing was by immunoSEQ multiplex PCR. The sample includes more than 200,000 clones, under 70% of them seen just once. Sequencing was performed on CD4+ T cells sorted from blood, taken at week 0. The receptors shown here come from a human donor with alopecia areata. CDR3s leave out the opening cysteine and the closing phenylalanine or tryptophan.

CDR3 protein: ASSQESGQKGYGYT
V gene: TRBV4-3

CDR3 protein: ASSFGRTTKLF
V gene: TRBV5-6

CDR3 protein: AWSGGQGNQPQH
V gene: TRBV30

CDR3 protein: SVFWEISYNEQF
V gene: TRBV29-1

CDR3 protein: SVRNLNTEAF
V gene: TRBV29-1

CDR3 protein: SAEDRGRIYGYT
V gene: TRBV29-1

CDR3 protein: SVPRGLYNEQF
V gene: TRBV29-1

CDR3 protein: ASSWKNTEAF
V gene: TRBV25-1

CDR3 protein: ASSVAGTGASPLH
V gene: TRBV9

CDR3 protein: ASSSRRGGRSYNEQF
V gene: TRBV19

CDR3 protein: SVELSSAY
V gene: TRBV29-1

CDR3 protein: SLSWGYTDTQY
V gene: TRBV29-1

CDR3 protein: ASSITASSSYNEQF
V gene: TRBV19

CDR3 protein: ASSRGPYNEQF
V gene: TRBV7-8

CDR3 protein: ASRQGVNEQF
V gene: TRBV30

CDR3 protein: ASSLQGLIYEQY
V gene: TRBV27

CDR3 protein: ASSVTSGGRIGGELF
V gene: TRBV9

CDR3 protein: ASSAAGGMNTEAF
V gene: TRBV9

CDR3 protein: ASSYEVAGGTDTQY
V gene: TRBV6-5

CDR3 protein: ASSLLGETQY
V gene: TRBV11-2

CDR3 protein: ASSPGTGEGYT
V gene: TRBV6-6

CDR3 protein: AWSVLMGREAF
V gene: TRBV30

CDR3 protein: ASRGLALNTGELF
V gene: TRBV27

CDR3 protein: ASSLTRAEETQY
V gene: TRBV7-3

CDR3 protein: SALLIMNTGELF
V gene: TRBV29-1

CDR3 protein: AISHIPSGGARDTQY
V gene: TRBV10-3

CDR3 protein: ASSLGTGEKQY
V gene: TRBV5-1

CDR3 protein: ASSKTGLNNQPQH
V gene: TRBV11-2

CDR3 protein: ASSEGRSGEFGYT
V gene: TRBV2